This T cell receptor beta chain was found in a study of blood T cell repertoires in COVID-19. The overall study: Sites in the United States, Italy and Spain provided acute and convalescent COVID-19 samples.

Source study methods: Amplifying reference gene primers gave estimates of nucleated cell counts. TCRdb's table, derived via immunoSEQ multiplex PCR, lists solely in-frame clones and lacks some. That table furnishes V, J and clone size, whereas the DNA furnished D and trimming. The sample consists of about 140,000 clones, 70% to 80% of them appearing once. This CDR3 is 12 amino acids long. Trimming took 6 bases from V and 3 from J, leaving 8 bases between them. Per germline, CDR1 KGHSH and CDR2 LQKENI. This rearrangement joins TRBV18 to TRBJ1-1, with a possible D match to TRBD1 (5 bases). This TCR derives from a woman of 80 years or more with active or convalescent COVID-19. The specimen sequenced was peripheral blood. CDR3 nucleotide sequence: TGTGCCAGCTCGGGGCCGTACACTGAAGCTTTCTTT. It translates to CASSGPYTEAFF.